What follows are 22 T cell receptor beta chains derived from one specimen sequenced in a study of T-cell memory formation after mild COVID-19. TCRdb redid the calling of the 5' RACE reads with MiXCR, one entry per CDR3 protein. This table has tens of thousands of distinct CDR3 sequences, approximately 25% appearing once. The sample consisted of PBMCs or a T cell subset sorted from them (not recorded which). These receptors were collected from a man between 18 and 29 years old who had mild COVID-19 (a few samples of this study predate the infection). Cell type and time point are not known.

This clonotype was seen only a few times. This chain uses TRBV6-5 with TRBJ1-1; D may be TRBD1 (5 bases). V was clipped by 5 bases and J by 3 bases, with 13 bases between them. There are 14 residues in the CDR3. The germline CDR1 and CDR2 sequences are MNHEY and SVGAGI. CDR3 sequence: CASSASQAYTEAFF. The CDR3 DNA sequence: TGTGCCAGCAGTGCTTCACAGGCCTACACTGAAGCTTTCTTT.

There are a few counts of this clonotype. V and J are TRBV7-9 and TRBJ2-1; possibly TRBD2 for D (5 bases). V lost 5 bases and J lost 6, with 20 bases in between. CDR3 length: 16 amino acids. The germline CDR1 and CDR2 sequences are SEHNR and FQNEAQ (reference sequence). CDR3 amino acids: CASSPSSGLAGNEQFF. The CDR3 DNA sequence: TGTGCCAGCAGCCCGAGCTCCGGGCTAGCCGGCAATGAGCAGTTCTTC. Based on the CDR3 plus reference TRBV7-9 and TRBJ2-1, the full variable domain is DTGVSQNPRHKITKRGQNVTFRCDPISEHNRLYWYRQTLGQGPEFLTYFQNEAQLEKSRLLSDRFSAERPKGSFSTLEIQRTEQGDSAMYLCASSPSSGLAGNEQFFGPGTRLTVL.

V usage is TRBV20-1 and J usage is TRBJ2-3; D call uncertain. This CDR3 has 14 amino acids. Germline V gene data show CDR1 as DFQATT and CDR2 as SNEGSKA (reference sequence). The V end was cut by 3 bases, the J end by 0 bases, with 10 bases between. In DNA, the CDR3 is TGCAGTGCTAGCGCATTCGATAGCACAGATACGCAGTATTTT. Translating it yields CSASAFDSTDTQYF.

The genes are TRBV29-1 and TRBJ1-2; the match to TRBD1 covers 11 bases. The CDR3 runs 14 residues. Trimming cost V 7 bases and J 4 bases; bases outside gene matches: 8. Germline V gene lookup returns CDR1 SQVTM and CDR2 ANQGSEA. The CDR3 loop is CSAQPGTGGYGYTF. The CDR3 DNA reads TGCAGCGCTCAACCCGGGACAGGGGGCTATGGCTACACCTTC.

This sequence joins TRBV10-3 and TRBJ1-2; D is perhaps TRBD1 (6 bases). The CDR3 extends over 15 amino acids. V lost 3 bases, J lost 0 bases, and 11 bases lay in between. Germline lookup yields CDR1 ENHRY and CDR2 SYGVKD. CDR3 nucleotides: TGTGCCATCAGTGACAGGACAGCTTCTAACTATGGCTACACCTTC. It yields the protein CAISDRTASNYGYTF.

This rearrangement joins TRBV19 to TRBJ2-1; TRBD2 matches 8 bases. The germline V gene has CDR1 LNHDA and CDR2 SQIVND (reference sequence). The J segment lost 0 bases and the V segment lost 8 bases, leaving 6 bases of the junction unmatched. The CDR3 has 15 amino acids. The CDR3 DNA sequence: TGTGCCAGTGGGGTTAGCGGGAACTCCTACAATGAGCAGTTCTTC. Residues: CASGVSGNSYNEQFF.

There are a few counts of this clonotype. J is TRBJ2-3 and V is TRBV9; D is unresolved. Trimming cost V 0 bases and J 0 bases, with 8 bases left between them. This CDR3 contains 15 residues. Germline V gene lookup returns CDR1 SGDLS and CDR2 YYNGEE. The CDR3 DNA follows: TGTGCCAGCAGCGTAGTGGTGGGAAGCACAGATACGCAGTATTTT. This gives the protein CASSVVVGSTDTQYF.

This clonotype has ten or more counts. The chain has TRBV27 and TRBJ2-7; D possibly corresponds to TRBD2 (5 bases). Germline assignment: CDR1 MNHEY and CDR2 SMNVEV (reference sequence). The CDR3 is made up of 15 amino acids. The germline V and J ends were trimmed by 1 base and 5 bases, with 15 bases remaining between them. In DNA, the CDR3 is TGTGCCAGCAGTTTATACGCCCTAGCTGGGAACGAGCAGTACTTC. Translated: CASSLYALAGNEQYF.

This clonotype was seen repeatedly, ten times or more. The chain employs TRBV6-2 or TRBV6-3 and TRBJ2-1; D remains ambiguous. The germline V gene encodes CDR1 MNHEY and CDR2 SVGEGT. V shed 6 bases and J shed 2 bases, with 11 bases lying between them. CDR3 size: 14 residues. The CDR3 sequence is CASSQDSPYNEQFF. CDR3 DNA sequence: TGTGCCAGCAGCCAAGACTCCCCCTACAATGAGCAGTTCTTC.

The rearrangement uses TRBV7-9 and TRBJ1-1; D call uncertain. The V and J ends lost 5 bases and 3 bases respectively, with 7 bases between them. CDR1 and CDR2 from the germline V gene are SEHNR and FQNEAQ (reference sequence). The CDR3 extends over 12 amino acids. DNA for the CDR3: TGTGCCAGCAGCCCCGGGTACACTGAAGCTTTCTTT. Its protein is CASSPGYTEAFF.

The chain uses TRBV6-5 and TRBJ1-1; no clear D. Germline CDR1 reads MNHEY; CDR2 reads SVGAGI. This CDR3 region has 14 residues. V shed 3 bases and J shed 1 base, with 9 bases lying between them. The CDR3, as DNA: TGTGCCAGCAGTTATGACTGGACGAACACTGAAGCTTTCTTT. Protein product: CASSYDWTNTEAFF.

This clonotype was observed at least ten times. The chain joins TRBV28 to TRBJ1-5, with a weak D call TRBD1 (6 bases). Germline V lookup: CDR1 MDHEN, CDR2 SYDVKM. Trimming took 7 bases from V and 4 from J, leaving 23 bases between them. This CDR3 spans 17 amino acids. This CDR3 reads CASIRNTGWMGNQPQHF. For the CDR3, the DNA is TGTGCCAGCATAAGGAATACAGGGTGGATGGGGAATCAGCCCCAGCATTTT.

In this sample, this clonotype turned up a few times. The chain joins TRBV5-6 to TRBJ2-2; no definite D call. Deletions cut 0 bases from V and 5 bases from J, with 8 bases between. CDR3 length: 14 residues. Per the germline V gene, CDR1 is SGHDT and CDR2 is YYEEEE. The CDR3 sequence: CASSLGRVTGELFF. CDR3 bases: TGTGCCAGCAGCTTGGGACGGGTTACCGGGGAGCTGTTTTTT.

The V gene is TRBV4-1, the J gene TRBJ2-1, with a weak D call TRBD1 (5 bases). V was shortened by 4 bases and J by 6 bases, with 7 bases between the two germline ends. The germline V gene encodes CDR1 MGHRA and CDR2 YSYEKL. The CDR3 runs to 12 residues. The CDR3 is CASSPTVNEQFF. In nucleotides, the CDR3 is TGCGCCAGCAGCCCGACAGTCAATGAGCAGTTCTTC.

This clonotype came up a few times. The chain joins TRBV7-6 to TRBJ2-1; no definite D call. V lost 3 bases to trimming and J lost 8 bases, with 14 bases between them. CDR3 length: 14 residues. The germline gives CDR1 SGHVS, CDR2 FNYEAQ. The CDR3 DNA is TGTGCCAGCAGCTTCGACCGTTCCTCCGATGAGCAGTTCTTC. Translating gives CASSFDRSSDEQFF. The complete variable domain, with remaining parts taken from reference TRBV7-6 and TRBJ2-1, reads GAGVSQSPRYKVTKRGQDVALRCDPISGHVSLYWYRQALGQGPEFLTYFNYEAQQDKSGLPNDRFSAERPEGSISTLTIQRTEQRDSAMYRCASSFDRSSDEQFFGPGTRLTVL.

This clonotype has just a few counts. This chain connects TRBV6-4 to TRBJ2-3, with D uncertain. The CDR3 is made up of 12 amino acids. Germline assignment: CDR1 MRHNA and CDR2 SNTAGT. V lost 0 bases to trimming and J lost 7 bases, with 5 bases between them. The CDR3, as DNA: TGTGCCAGCAGTGACTCGACTTATACGCAGTATTTT. Residues: CASSDSTYTQYF.

This clonotype has a handful of counts. The V call is TRBV4-1, the J call TRBJ2-5; tentative D call: TRBD1 (6 bases). Trimming left V 4 bases short and J 5 bases short, with 20 bases between. Germline V CDR1 and CDR2: MGHRA, YSYEKL. This CDR3 comprises 16 residues. CDR3 sequence: CASSPPLQGIGETQYF. CDR3 sequence (DNA): TGCGCCAGCAGCCCTCCGCTACAGGGCATTGGGGAGACCCAGTACTTC.

This clonotype was picked up one time. The chain has TRBV7-2 and TRBJ1-6; the match to TRBD1 covers 7 bases. The V gene end was trimmed by 3 bases and the J gene end by 13 bases; junction bases not matched to a gene: 9. This CDR3 region has 14 residues. The germline V gene encodes CDR1 SGHTA and CDR2 FQGNSA. DNA of the CDR3: TGTGCCAGCAGCTTTGGTGACAGGGCGACGCCCCTCCACTTT. It encodes CASSFGDRATPLHF.

The genes are TRBV5-1 and TRBJ1-1, with D hard to call. In germline, CDR1 is SGHRS, CDR2 YFSETQ. The CDR3 contains 15 residues. Deletions cut 0 bases from V and 1 base from J, with 10 bases between. CDR3 region: CASSLVVSGNTEAFF. The CDR3 DNA reads TGCGCCAGCAGCTTGGTGGTCAGCGGGAACACTGAAGCTTTCTTT.

This clonotype has just a few counts. The V call is TRBV2, the J call TRBJ1-5; D is uncertain. Trimming stripped 7 bases from V and 1 base from J, with 20 bases between. Germline loops: CDR1 SNHLY, CDR2 FYNNEI. The CDR3 runs to 17 residues. The CDR3 sequence is CASNLEGRLGSNQPQHF. CDR3 nucleotide sequence: TGTGCCAGCAATCTGGAGGGAAGGTTGGGAAGCAATCAGCCCCAGCATTTT.

A few counts support this clonotype. The genes are TRBV7-9 and TRBJ2-5, with D uncertain. This CDR3 has 13 residues. Trimming removed 3 bases from V and 5 bases from J, with 10 bases in between. The germline V gene encodes CDR1 SEHNR and CDR2 FQNEAQ (reference sequence). CDR3 loop: CASSFPGYETQYF. The CDR3 DNA reads TGTGCCAGCAGCTTTCCCGGGTATGAGACCCAGTACTTC.

This clonotype was counted between two and nine times. This chain joins TRBV7-8 and TRBJ1-5; D remains unclear. Trimming shortened V by 4 bases and J by 2 bases, and 6 bases separated the two germline ends. This CDR3 spans 13 amino acids. CDR1 is SGHVS and CDR2 is FQNEAQ in the germline V gene. CDR3 sequence reads: CASSSTRNQPQHF. The CDR3 DNA sequence: TGTGCCAGCAGCTCGACCCGCAATCAGCCCCAGCATTTT.